The 26 T cell receptor beta chains below were found in one sample sequenced in a study of cytomegalovirus exposure and HLA in healthy donors. The PCR had 60 Vbeta and 13 Jbeta primers. The data were produced by immunoSEQ multiplex PCR, yet TCRdb's version contains in-frame clones alone and is incomplete. The top ten clones hold 10% to 15% of a sample with about 110,000 clones, over 65% of them seen once. Sequencing was done on a sample of PBMCs. The source of these receptors is a man aged 30 to 45 in good health and CMV-seropositive.

This sequence joins TRBV19 and TRBJ1-3; tentatively, D is TRBD1 (5 bases). Germline V lookup: CDR1 LNHDA, CDR2 SQIVND (reference sequence). This CDR3 has 13 amino acids. The V gene lost 10 bases and the J gene lost 0 bases, with 10 bases spanning the gap. As DNA, the CDR3 is TGTGCCACTTTGGGGGGCTCTGGAAACACCATATATTTT. This translates into CATLGGSGNTIYF.

The V and J genes are TRBV9 and TRBJ2-3, with unresolved D. V dropped 4 bases and J dropped 4 bases, with 16 bases sitting between them. CDR1 is SGDLS and CDR2 is YYNGEE in the germline V gene. The CDR3 length is 15 residues. CDR3 amino acids: CASSSRSLTADTQYF. The CDR3 DNA follows: TGTGCCAGCAGCTCCAGGTCGCTCACCGCAGATACGCAGTATTTT.

This chain links TRBV4-3 with TRBJ1-1; D call uncertain. Trimming left V 0 bases short and J 1 base short, with 3 bases between. This CDR3 spans 13 amino acids. Germline values: CDR1 LGHNA, CDR2 YSLEER. CDR3 loop: CASSQDRNTEAFF. The CDR3 coding sequence is TGCGCCAGCAGCCAAGACAGGAACACTGAAGCTTTCTTT.

The rearrangement links TRBV10-3 to TRBJ1-3, with D unclear. The CDR3 runs 17 residues. V lost 0 bases to trimming and J lost 0 bases, with 12 bases between them. Looked up from germline, CDR1 is ENHRY and CDR2 is SYGVKD. CDR3 protein: CAISESPRRSSGNTIYF. Here the CDR3 DNA reads TGTGCCATCAGTGAGTCACCCCGGAGGTCCTCTGGAAACACCATATATTTT.

The V and J genes are TRBV29-1 and TRBJ1-2; D remains unclear. Germline loops: CDR1 SQVTM, CDR2 ANQGSEA. The V gene lost 7 bases and the J gene lost 2 bases, with 8 bases spanning the gap. CDR3 length equals 11 residues. CDR3 bases: TGCAGCGCGGAGGAAAACTATGGCTACACCTTC. It is translated as CSAEENYGYTF.

The rearrangement links TRBV11-2 to TRBJ2-1; the match to TRBD2 covers 8 bases. Losses at the gene ends were 0 bases for V and 4 bases for J; bases not matched to a gene: 14. The CDR3 extends over 19 amino acids. CDR1 and CDR2 (germline): SGHAT, FQNNGV. The CDR3 DNA is TGTGCCAGCAGCTTAGATCCCTTTAGGACGGGGGGGACGTACAATGAGCAGTTCTTC. It yields the protein CASSLDPFRTGGTYNEQFF.

The chain is built from TRBV2 and TRBJ2-3; 14 bases are a match to TRBD2. The J segment lost 0 bases and the V segment lost 6 bases, leaving 5 bases of the junction unmatched. CDR3 length equals 17 residues. CDR1 SNHLY and CDR2 FYNNEI come from the germline V gene. CDR3 nucleotide sequence: TGTGCCAGCAGAAGGACTAGCGGGGGGCCAAGCACAGATACGCAGTATTTT. It translates to CASRRTSGGPSTDTQYF.

The genes are TRBV6-5 and TRBJ2-1, with TRBD2 identical over 7 bases. Germline CDR1 reads MNHEY; CDR2 reads SVGAGI. There are 15 residues in the CDR3. With 7 bases clipped from V and 5 bases from J, the junction kept 11 bases outside the gene matches. The CDR3 region is CASTPSAGENNEQFF. CDR3 sequence (DNA): TGTGCCAGCACTCCCTCGGCGGGGGAGAACAATGAGCAGTTCTTC.

The V gene is TRBV28, the J gene TRBJ1-1, with 9 bases lining up with TRBD1. V trimming: 1 base; J trimming: 13 bases; junction bases outside the gene matches: 16. The CDR3 spans 16 residues. CDR1 and CDR2 from the germline V gene are MDHEN and SYDVKM. In nucleotides, the CDR3 is TGTGCCAGCAGTTTATATTTGGGGGGACAGGGAGTTGTTGGTTTCTTT. It is translated as CASSLYLGGQGVVGFF.

The chain combines TRBV5-4 with TRBJ2-3, with 15 positions matching TRBD2. Germline V lookup: CDR1 SGHNT, CDR2 YYREEE (reference sequence). V was clipped by 3 bases and J by 2 bases; unmatched bases: 7. The CDR3 has 18 residues. CDR3 bases: TGTGCCAGCAGCTCAGGACTAGCGGGGGGGCGGGCCACAGATACGCAGTATTTT. Translating it yields CASSSGLAGGRATDTQYF.

V usage is TRBV4-3 and J usage is TRBJ1-1, with 10 bases aligning to TRBD1. V lost 4 bases, J lost 6 bases, and 5 bases stayed unmatched. The CDR3 has 14 residues. Germline V gene lookup returns CDR1 LGHNA and CDR2 YSLEER. The CDR3, as DNA: TGCGCCAGCAGCCTCCGGGACAGGGGCTCTGAAGCTTTCTTT. This gives the protein CASSLRDRGSEAFF.

The chain uses TRBV7-8 and TRBJ1-2, with unresolved D. V gave up 5 bases and J gave up 7 bases, with 11 bases separating them. Germline CDR1 is SGHVS and CDR2 is FQNEAQ. CDR3 length: 12 amino acids. The CDR3 region has the DNA TGTGCCAGCAGCCATGCCTGGGCTGGCTACACCTTC. Its protein is CASSHAWAGYTF.

This clone showed up just once. V is TRBV2 and J is TRBJ1-6; D is perhaps TRBD1 (5 bases). V lost 6 bases and J lost 7, with 16 bases in between. CDR3 length equals 15 residues. Germline assignment: CDR1 SNHLY and CDR2 FYNNEI. The CDR3 sequence is CASSTRDYHNSPLHF. CDR3 sequence (DNA): TGTGCCAGCAGCACCAGGGATTACCACAATTCACCCCTCCACTTT.

V gene TRBV27 combines with J gene TRBJ2-3, with 7 bases that match TRBD2. With V trimmed by 8 bases and J by 2 bases, 4 bases remained unmatched. Germline lookup yields CDR1 MNHEY and CDR2 SMNVEV (reference sequence). CDR3 length: 13 amino acids. The CDR3 nucleotides are TGTGCCAGCGTCGGACTAGTCACAGATACGCAGTATTTT. As protein: CASVGLVTDTQYF.

The chain combines TRBV7-9 with TRBJ1-6; a possible D gene is TRBD1 (5 bases). This CDR3 spans 13 amino acids. Germline CDR1 reads SEHNR; CDR2 reads FQNEAQ (reference sequence). V was trimmed by 7 bases and J by 5 bases, leaving 9 bases between them. CDR3 sequence: CASNQGNNSPLHF. The CDR3, as DNA: TGTGCCAGCAACCAGGGTAATAATTCACCCCTCCACTTT.

The CDR3 sequence: CASSRSRTRAGYTF. The DNA for the CDR3 is TGTGCCAGTAGTCGCTCAAGGACAAGGGCAGGCTACACCTTC. The genes are TRBV19 and TRBJ1-2; weak D call: TRBD1 (5 bases). This CDR3 has 14 amino acids. Germline V gives CDR1 LNHDA, CDR2 SQIVND (reference sequence). Trimming took off 5 bases at V and 8 bases at J, with 18 bases between the two ends.

DNA for the CDR3: TGTGCCAGCAGCTCAGCGGGCGGGGTTGTTCAGCCCCAGCATTTT. Protein sequence: CASSSAGGVVQPQHF. The genes are TRBV7-9 and TRBJ1-5; D not resolved. Per germline, CDR1 SEHNR and CDR2 FQNEAQ (reference sequence). The CDR3 runs to 15 residues. Between the trimmed V and J ends, which lost 4 bases and 6 bases, there was a span of 16 bases.

The J gene is TRBJ1-1, the V gene TRBV19; 11 bases align to TRBD1. The ends lost 4 bases at V and 0 bases at J; junction bases unmatched: 4. The CDR3 is made up of 16 amino acids. The germline CDR1 and CDR2 sequences are LNHDA and SQIVND (reference sequence). The CDR3 spells CASSTLDRGLNTEAFF. CDR3 nucleotides: TGTGCCAGTAGTACATTGGACAGGGGGCTGAACACTGAAGCTTTCTTT.

This clone was seen a single time. The chain links TRBV19 to TRBJ2-5; TRBD2 is a possible D gene (7 bases). CDR3 size: 15 residues. V was shortened by 2 bases and J by 2 bases, with 12 bases between the two germline ends. From germline, CDR1 is LNHDA and CDR2 SQIVND (reference sequence). This chain's CDR3 is CASSINGGPQETQYF. In DNA, the CDR3 is TGTGCCAGTAGTATAAACGGGGGGCCACAAGAGACCCAGTACTTC.

The chain employs TRBV9 and TRBJ2-7; D might be TRBD2 (7 bases). Germline-derived CDR1 and CDR2 are SGDLS and YYNGEE. The V end lost 0 bases, the J end lost 4 bases, and 14 bases lay between the germline ends. CDR3 size: 15 residues. This CDR3 is CASSVGGGHPYEQYF. For the CDR3, the DNA is TGTGCCAGCAGCGTAGGCGGGGGCCACCCGTACGAGCAGTACTTC.

This clone appeared a single time. The gene calls are TRBV29-1 and TRBJ2-5; 11 bases line up with TRBD2. J was trimmed by 4 bases and V by 7 bases; bases with no gene match: 5. The germline V gene has CDR1 SQVTM and CDR2 ANQGSEA. The CDR3 is 13 amino acids. The CDR3 DNA follows: TGCAGCGGGTTAGCGGGAGGGATAGAGACCCAGTACTTC. This sequence encodes CSGLAGGIETQYF.

V usage is TRBV28 and J usage is TRBJ2-4; the D gene is possibly TRBD1 (6 bases). There are 17 residues in the CDR3. Per the germline V gene, CDR1 is MDHEN and CDR2 is SYDVKM. V was clipped by 5 bases and J by 6 bases, with 23 bases between them. The CDR3 bases are TGTGCCAGCAGTACCCCCCTTGGGGGCGCGCGTGGAAACATTCAGTACTTC. Residues: CASSTPLGGARGNIQYF.

The gene calls are TRBV7-2 and TRBJ2-1; the D gene is possibly TRBD2 (7 bases). The CDR3 has 12 amino acids. V lost 7 bases, J lost 12 bases, and 16 bases lay in between. Germline CDR1 reads SGHTA; CDR2 reads FQGNSA. Written as DNA, the CDR3 is TGTGCCAGCACTGGGGCGGGGGCGCGGCAGTTCTTC. It yields the protein CASTGAGARQFF.

V gene TRBV2 combines with J gene TRBJ1-4, with 8 bases lining up with TRBD1. This CDR3 is built from 13 residues. V shed 10 bases and J 5 bases; nucleotides not matched to a gene: 6. Looked up from germline, CDR1 is SNHLY and CDR2 is FYNNEI. Written as DNA, the CDR3 is TGTGCCAACCGGGACAGGTCAAATGAAAAACTGTTTTTT. Translation: CANRDRSNEKLFF.

V and J are TRBV28 and TRBJ1-2; tentative D call: TRBD1 (6 bases). Germline V gene data show CDR1 as MDHEN and CDR2 as SYDVKM. The CDR3 totals 18 residues. Trimming left V 4 bases short and J 0 bases short, with 21 bases between. CDR3 nucleotides: TGTGCCAGCAGTTCTGGAAGCAAGGGACACCTTTCTAACTATGGCTACACCTTC. The encoded protein is CASSSGSKGHLSNYGYTF.

The chain links TRBV11-3 to TRBJ2-1; maybe TRBD2 (9 bases). Trimming stripped 5 bases from V and 8 bases from J, with 19 bases between. CDR1 SGHNT and CDR2 YENEEA come from the germline V gene. The CDR3 runs 15 residues. CDR3: CASSLAGPQGDEQFF. In nucleotides, the CDR3 is TGTGCCAGCAGCCTAGCGGGGCCACAGGGGGATGAGCAGTTCTTC.